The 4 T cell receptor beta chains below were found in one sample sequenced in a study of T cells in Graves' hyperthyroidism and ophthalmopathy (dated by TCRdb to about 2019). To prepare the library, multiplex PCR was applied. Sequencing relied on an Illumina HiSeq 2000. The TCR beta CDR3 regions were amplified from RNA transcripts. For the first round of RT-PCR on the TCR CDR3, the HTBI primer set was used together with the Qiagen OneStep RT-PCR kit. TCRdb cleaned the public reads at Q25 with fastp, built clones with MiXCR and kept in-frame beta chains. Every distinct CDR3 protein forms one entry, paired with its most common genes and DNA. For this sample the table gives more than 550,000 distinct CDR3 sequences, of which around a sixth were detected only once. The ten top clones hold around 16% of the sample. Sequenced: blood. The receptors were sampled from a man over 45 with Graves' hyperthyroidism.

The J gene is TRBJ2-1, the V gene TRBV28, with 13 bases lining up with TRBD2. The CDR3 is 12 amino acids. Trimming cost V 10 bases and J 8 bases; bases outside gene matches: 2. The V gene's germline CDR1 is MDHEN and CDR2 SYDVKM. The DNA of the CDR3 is TGTGCCACCGGGACTAGCGGGGATGAGCAGTTCTTC. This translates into CATGTSGDEQFF.

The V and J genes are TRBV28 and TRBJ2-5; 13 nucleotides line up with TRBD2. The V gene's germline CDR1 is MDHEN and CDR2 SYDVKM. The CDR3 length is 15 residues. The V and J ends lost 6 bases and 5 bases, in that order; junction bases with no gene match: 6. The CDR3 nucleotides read TGTGCCAGCAGGACTGGACTAGCGGGAGCGGAGACCCAGTACTTC. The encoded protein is CASRTGLAGAETQYF. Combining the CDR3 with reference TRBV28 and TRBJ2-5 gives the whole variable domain DVKVTQSSRYLVKRTGEKVFLECVQDMDHENMFWYRQDPGLGLRLIYFSYDVKMKEKGDIPEGYSVSREKKERFSLILESASTNQTSMYLCASRTGLAGAETQYFGPGTRLLVL.

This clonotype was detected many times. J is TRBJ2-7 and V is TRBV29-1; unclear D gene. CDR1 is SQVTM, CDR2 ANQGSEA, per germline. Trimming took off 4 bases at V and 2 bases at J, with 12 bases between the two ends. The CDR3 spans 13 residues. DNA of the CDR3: TGCAGCGTTGCTGTCGGCAGTCCCTACGAGCAGTACTTC. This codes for CSVAVGSPYEQYF.

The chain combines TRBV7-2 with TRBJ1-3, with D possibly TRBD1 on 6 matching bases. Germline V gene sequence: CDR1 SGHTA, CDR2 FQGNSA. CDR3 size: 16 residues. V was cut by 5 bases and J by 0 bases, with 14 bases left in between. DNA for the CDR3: TGTGCCAGCAGCACCCGTACAGGGTTCTCTGGAAACACCATATATTTT. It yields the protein CASSTRTGFSGNTIYF.